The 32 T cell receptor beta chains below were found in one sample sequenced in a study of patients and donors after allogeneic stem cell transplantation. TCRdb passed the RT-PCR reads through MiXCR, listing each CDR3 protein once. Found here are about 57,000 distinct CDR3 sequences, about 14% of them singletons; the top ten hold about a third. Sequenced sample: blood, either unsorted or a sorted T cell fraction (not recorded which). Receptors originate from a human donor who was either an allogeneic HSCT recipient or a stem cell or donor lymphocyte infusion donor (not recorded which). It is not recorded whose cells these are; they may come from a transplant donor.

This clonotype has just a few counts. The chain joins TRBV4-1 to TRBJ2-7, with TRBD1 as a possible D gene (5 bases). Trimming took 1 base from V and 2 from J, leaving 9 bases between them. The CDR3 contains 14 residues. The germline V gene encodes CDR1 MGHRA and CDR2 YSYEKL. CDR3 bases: TGCGCCAGCAGCCAAGTGGTCAGGGCCTACGAGCAGTACTTC. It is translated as CASSQVVRAYEQYF.

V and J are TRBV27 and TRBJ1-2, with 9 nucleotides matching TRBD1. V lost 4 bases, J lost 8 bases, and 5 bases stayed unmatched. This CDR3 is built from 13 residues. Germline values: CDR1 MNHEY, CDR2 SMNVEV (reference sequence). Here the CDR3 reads CASSSTGGGGYTF. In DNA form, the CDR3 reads TGTGCCAGCAGTTCTACAGGGGGCGGGGGCTACACCTTC.

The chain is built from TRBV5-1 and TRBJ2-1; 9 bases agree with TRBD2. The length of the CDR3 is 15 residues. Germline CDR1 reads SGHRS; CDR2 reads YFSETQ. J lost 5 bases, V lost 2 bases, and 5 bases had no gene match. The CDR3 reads CASSLALAGNNEQFF. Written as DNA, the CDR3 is TGCGCCAGCAGCTTAGCTCTAGCGGGGAACAATGAGCAGTTCTTC.

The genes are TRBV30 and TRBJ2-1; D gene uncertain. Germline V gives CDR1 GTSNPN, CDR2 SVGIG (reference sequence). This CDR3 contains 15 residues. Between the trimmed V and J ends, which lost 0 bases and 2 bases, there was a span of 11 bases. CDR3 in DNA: TGTGCCTGGAGTGTACTGGAGAAGGCCTACAATGAGCAGTTCTTC. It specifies CAWSVLEKAYNEQFF.

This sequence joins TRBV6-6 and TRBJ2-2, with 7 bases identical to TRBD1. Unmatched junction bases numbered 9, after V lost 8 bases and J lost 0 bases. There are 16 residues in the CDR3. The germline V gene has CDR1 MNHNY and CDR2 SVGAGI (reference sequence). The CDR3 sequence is CASRTSDRTNTGELFF. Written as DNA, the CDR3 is TGTGCCAGCCGGACGTCGGACAGGACGAACACCGGGGAGCTGTTTTTT.

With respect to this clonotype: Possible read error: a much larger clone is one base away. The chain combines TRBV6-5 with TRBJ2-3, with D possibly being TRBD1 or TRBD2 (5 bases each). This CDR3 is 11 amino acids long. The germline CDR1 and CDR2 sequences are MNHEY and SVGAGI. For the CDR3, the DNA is TGTACCAGCAGTGAGGGGGATACGCAGTATTTT. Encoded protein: CTSSEGDTQYF.

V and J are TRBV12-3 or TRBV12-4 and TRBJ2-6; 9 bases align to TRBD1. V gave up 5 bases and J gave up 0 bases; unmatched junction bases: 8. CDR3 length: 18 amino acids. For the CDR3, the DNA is TGTGCCAGCAGTCCTCGGGACAGGGTTTTCTCTGGGGCCAACGTCCTGACTTTC. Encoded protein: CASSPRDRVFSGANVLTF.

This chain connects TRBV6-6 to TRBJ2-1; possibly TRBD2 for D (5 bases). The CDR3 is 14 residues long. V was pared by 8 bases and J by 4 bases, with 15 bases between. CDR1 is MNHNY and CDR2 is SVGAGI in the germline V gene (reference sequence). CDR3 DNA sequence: TGTGCCAGCGCCCCTAGCAGTTTTTACAATGAGCAGTTCTTC. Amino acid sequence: CASAPSSFYNEQFF.

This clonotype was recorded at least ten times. The CDR3 loop reads CASRFTGLPEAFF. The CDR3 DNA reads as TGTGCCAGCAGGTTTACAGGATTGCCTGAAGCTTTCTTT. The chain links TRBV5-5 to TRBJ1-1; perhaps TRBD1 as D (5 bases). CDR3 length: 13 residues. V lost 5 bases, J lost 6 bases, and 14 bases lay in between. Germline V gene sequence: CDR1 SGHKS, CDR2 YYEKEE (reference sequence).

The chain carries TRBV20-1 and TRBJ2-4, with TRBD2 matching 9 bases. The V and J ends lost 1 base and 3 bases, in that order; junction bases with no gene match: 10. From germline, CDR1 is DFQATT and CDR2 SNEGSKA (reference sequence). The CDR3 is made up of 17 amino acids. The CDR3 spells CSARGVASGKSKNIQYF. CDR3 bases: TGCAGTGCTAGAGGGGTGGCTAGCGGGAAAAGCAAAAACATTCAGTACTTC.

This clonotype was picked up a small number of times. CDR3 amino acids: CATSRGYQETQYF. CDR3 bases: TGTGCCACCAGCAGAGGGTACCAAGAGACCCAGTACTTC. The V gene is TRBV15, the J gene TRBJ2-5; unclear D gene. Germline CDR1 reads LNHNV; CDR2 reads YYDKDF (reference sequence). The V and J ends lost 1 base and 0 bases respectively, with 3 bases between them. The CDR3 runs to 13 residues. Using reference TRBV15 and TRBJ2-5 for the parts outside the CDR3, the full variable domain is DAMVIQNPRYQVTQFGKPVTLSCSQTLNHNVMYWYQQKSSQAPKLLFHYYDKDFNNEADTPDNFQSRRPNTSFCFLDIRSPGLGDTAMYLCATSRGYQETQYFGPGTRLLVL.

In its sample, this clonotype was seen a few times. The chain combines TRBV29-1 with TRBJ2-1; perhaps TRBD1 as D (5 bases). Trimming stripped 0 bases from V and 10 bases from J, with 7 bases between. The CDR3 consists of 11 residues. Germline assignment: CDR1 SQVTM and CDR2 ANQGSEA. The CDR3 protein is CSVEDTGEQFF. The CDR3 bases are TGCAGCGTTGAAGATACAGGCGAGCAGTTCTTC.

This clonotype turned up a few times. CDR3: CASSYSVDRDEQYF. Here the CDR3 DNA reads TGTGCCAGCAGTTACTCCGTAGACAGGGACGAGCAGTACTTC. This chain connects TRBV6-6 to TRBJ2-7; 7 positions agree with TRBD1. This CDR3 has 14 amino acids. The ends lost 0 bases at V and 5 bases at J; junction bases unmatched: 4. Germline V gives CDR1 MNHNY, CDR2 SVGAGI (reference sequence).

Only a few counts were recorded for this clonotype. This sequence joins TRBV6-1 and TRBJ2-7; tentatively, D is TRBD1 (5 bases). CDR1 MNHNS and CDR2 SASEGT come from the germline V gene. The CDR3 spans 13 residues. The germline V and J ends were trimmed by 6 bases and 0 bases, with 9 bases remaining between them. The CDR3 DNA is TGTGCCAGCAGGAACAGGAACTCCTACGAGCAGTACTTC. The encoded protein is CASRNRNSYEQYF.

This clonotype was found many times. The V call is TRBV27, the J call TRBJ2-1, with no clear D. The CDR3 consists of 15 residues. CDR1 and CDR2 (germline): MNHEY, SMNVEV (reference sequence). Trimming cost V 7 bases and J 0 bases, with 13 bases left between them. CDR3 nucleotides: TGTGCCAGCAAAGGGTCAGGCCTCTCCTACAATGAGCAGTTCTTC. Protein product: CASKGSGLSYNEQFF.

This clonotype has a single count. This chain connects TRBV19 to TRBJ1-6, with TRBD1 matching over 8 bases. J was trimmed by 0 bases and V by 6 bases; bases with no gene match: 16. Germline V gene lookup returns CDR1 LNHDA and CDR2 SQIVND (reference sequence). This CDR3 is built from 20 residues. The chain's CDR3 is CASSSTNGQGKNSYNSPLHF. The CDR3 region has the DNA TGTGCCAGTAGCTCCACTAATGGACAGGGAAAGAACTCCTATAATTCACCCCTCCACTTT.

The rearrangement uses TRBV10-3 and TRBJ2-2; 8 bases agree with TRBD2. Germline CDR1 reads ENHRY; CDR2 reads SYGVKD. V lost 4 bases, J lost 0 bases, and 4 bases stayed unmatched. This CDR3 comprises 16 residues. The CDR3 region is CAISGSSGPNTGELFF. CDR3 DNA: TGTGCCATCAGTGGATCTAGCGGGCCGAACACCGGGGAGCTGTTTTTT.

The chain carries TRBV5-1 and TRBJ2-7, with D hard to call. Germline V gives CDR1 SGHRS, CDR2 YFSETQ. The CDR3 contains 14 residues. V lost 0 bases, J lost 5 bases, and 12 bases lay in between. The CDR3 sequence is CASSLVQNSHEQYF. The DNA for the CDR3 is TGCGCCAGCAGCTTGGTACAGAACTCGCACGAGCAGTACTTC.

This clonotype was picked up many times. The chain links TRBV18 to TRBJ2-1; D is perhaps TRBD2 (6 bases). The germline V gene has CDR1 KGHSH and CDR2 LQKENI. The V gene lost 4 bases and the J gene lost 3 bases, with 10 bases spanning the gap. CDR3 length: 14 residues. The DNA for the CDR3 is TGTGCCAGCTCACTCTCTAGCGACTACAATGAGCAGTTCTTC. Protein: CASSLSSDYNEQFF.

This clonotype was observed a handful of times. The CDR3 spells CASSLDQRQRPSTDTQYF. CDR3 DNA: TGTGCCAGCAGCTTAGACCAGCGGCAGAGGCCTAGCACAGATACGCAGTATTTT. The genes are TRBV7-6 and TRBJ2-3; D possibly corresponds to TRBD2 (5 bases). Germline values: CDR1 SGHVS, CDR2 FNYEAQ. Trimming cost V 1 base and J 0 bases, with 17 bases left between them. The CDR3 spans 18 residues.

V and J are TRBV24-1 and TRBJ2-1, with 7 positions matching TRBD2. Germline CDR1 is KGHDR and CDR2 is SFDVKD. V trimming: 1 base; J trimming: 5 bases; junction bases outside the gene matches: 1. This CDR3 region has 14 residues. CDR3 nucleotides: TGTGCCACCAGTGATTTCGGGACTAACAATGAGCAGTTCTTC. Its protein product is CATSDFGTNNEQFF.

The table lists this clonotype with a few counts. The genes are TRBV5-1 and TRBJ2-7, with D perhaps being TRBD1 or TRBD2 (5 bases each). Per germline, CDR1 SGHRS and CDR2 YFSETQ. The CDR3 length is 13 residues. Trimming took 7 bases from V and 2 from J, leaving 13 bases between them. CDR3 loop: CASSTGTPYEQYF. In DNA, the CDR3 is TGCGCCAGCTCAACGGGGACGCCCTACGAGCAGTACTTC.

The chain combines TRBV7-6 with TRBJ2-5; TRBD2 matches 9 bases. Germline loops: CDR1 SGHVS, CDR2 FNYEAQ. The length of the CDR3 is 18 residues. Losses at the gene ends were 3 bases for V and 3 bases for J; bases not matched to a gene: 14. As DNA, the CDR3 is TGTGCCAGCAGCTTTGGTAGCGGGAGCCGAGCCAGAGAAGAGACCCAGTACTTC. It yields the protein CASSFGSGSRAREETQYF.

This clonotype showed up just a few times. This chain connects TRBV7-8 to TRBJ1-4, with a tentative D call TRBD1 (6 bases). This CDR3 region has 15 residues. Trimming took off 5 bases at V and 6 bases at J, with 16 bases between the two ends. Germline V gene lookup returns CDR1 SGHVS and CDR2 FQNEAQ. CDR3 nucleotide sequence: TGTGCCAGCAGCGGCAGAAGGGGGGCATATGAAAAACTGTTTTTT. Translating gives CASSGRRGAYEKLFF.

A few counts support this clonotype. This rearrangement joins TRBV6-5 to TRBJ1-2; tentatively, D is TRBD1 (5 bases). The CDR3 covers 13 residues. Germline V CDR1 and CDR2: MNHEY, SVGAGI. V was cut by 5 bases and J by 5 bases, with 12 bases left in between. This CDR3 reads CASSTTGTYGYTF. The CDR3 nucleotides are TGTGCCAGCAGTACCACAGGCACATATGGCTACACCTTC.

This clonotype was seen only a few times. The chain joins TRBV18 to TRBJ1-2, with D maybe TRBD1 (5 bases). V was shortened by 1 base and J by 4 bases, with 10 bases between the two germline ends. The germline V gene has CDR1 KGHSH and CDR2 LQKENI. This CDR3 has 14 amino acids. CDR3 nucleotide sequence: TGTGCCAGCTCACCACGGGGCGCCAGCTATGGCTACACCTTC. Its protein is CASSPRGASYGYTF.

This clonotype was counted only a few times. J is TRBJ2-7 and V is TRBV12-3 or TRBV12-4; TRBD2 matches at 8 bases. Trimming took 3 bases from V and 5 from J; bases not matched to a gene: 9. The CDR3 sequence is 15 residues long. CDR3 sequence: CASSFSGKRGDEQYF. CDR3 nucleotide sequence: TGTGCCAGCAGTTTTAGCGGGAAGAGAGGCGACGAGCAGTACTTC.

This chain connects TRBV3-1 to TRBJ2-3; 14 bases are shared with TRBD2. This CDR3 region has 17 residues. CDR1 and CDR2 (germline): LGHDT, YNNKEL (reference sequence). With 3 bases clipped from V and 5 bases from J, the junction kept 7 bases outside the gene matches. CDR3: CASSQGLAGEGEDTQYF. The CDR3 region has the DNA TGTGCCAGCAGCCAGGGACTAGCGGGAGAAGGGGAAGATACGCAGTATTTT.

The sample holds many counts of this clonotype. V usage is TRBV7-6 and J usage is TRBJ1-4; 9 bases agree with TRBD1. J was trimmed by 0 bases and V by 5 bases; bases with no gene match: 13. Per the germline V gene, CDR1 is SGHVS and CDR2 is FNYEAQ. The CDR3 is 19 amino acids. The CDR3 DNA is TGTGCCAGCAGCGACTCCGGGACAGGGATCCTTACAACTAATGAAAAACTGTTTTTT. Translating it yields CASSDSGTGILTTNEKLFF.

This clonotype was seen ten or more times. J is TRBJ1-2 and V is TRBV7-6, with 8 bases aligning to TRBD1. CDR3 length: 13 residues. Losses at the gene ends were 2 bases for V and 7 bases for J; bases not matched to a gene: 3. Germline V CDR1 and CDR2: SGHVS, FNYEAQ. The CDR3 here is CASSLQGAGGYTF. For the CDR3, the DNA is TGTGCCAGCAGCTTACAGGGGGCTGGTGGCTACACCTTC.

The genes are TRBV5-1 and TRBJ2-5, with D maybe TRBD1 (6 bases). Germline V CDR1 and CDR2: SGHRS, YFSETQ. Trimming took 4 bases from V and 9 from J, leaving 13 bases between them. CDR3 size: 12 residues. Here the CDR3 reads CASSPDRPAQYF. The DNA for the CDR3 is TGCGCCAGCAGCCCGGACAGACCTGCCCAGTACTTC. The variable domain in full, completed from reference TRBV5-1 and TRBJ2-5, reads KAGVTQTPRYLIKTRGQQVTLSCSPISGHRSVSWYQQTPGQGLQFLFEYFSETQRNKGNFPGRFSGRQFSNSRSEMNVSTLELGDSALYLCASSPDRPAQYFGPGTRLLVL.

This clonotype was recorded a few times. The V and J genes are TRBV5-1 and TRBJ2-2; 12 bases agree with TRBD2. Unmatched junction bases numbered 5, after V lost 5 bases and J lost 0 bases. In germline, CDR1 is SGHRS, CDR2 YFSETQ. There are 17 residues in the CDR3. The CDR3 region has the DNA TGCGCCAGCAGTAAGAGACTAGCGGGAGCGAACACCGGGGAGCTGTTTTTT. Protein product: CASSKRLAGANTGELFF.